This TCR beta chain appears in the sequencing data of a study of blood T cell repertoires in COVID-19. For the study at large: Italy, Spain and the United States were the sources of the convalescent and acute COVID-19 samples. In each case, the material was cDNA or gDNA derived from T cells, B-cell-depleted T cells, or PBMCs.

Under the authors' procedure: Counts of nucleated cells, estimated from reference gene primer amplification, were obtained. Assay used: immunoSEQ multiplex PCR; TCRdb lists only in-frame clones, some missing. V and J calls and clone size are copied from that table; D and trimming were computed from the DNA. The table shows approximately 150,000 clones, with 70% to 90% occurring only once. Trimming took off 3 bases at V and 0 bases at J, with 7 bases between the two ends. CDR1 and CDR2 from the germline V gene are SGDLS and YYNGEE. CDR3 length: 15 amino acids. The clonotype originates from a human donor with acute or convalescent COVID-19. The donor label of this sample is uncertain. The sample consisted of peripheral blood. The chain recombines TRBV9 with TRBJ1-6, with D unclear. The chain's CDR3 is CASSATSSYNSPLHF. For the CDR3, the DNA is TGTGCCAGCAGCGCAACTAGCTCCTATAATTCACCCCTCCACTTT.